A single T cell receptor (beta chain) is shown here with its context. TCRdb keeps only in-frame clones here, not all; method: immunoSEQ multiplex PCR. The table lists 700,000 or so clones, around 85% of them singletons, with under 0.012% in the top ten. The CDR3 length is 11 residues. Germline lookup yields CDR1 DFQATT and CDR2 SNEGSKA (reference sequence). Deletions cut 3 bases from V and 13 bases from J, with 15 bases between. The sample comes from a study of shared T cell receptors in the human thymus. This same sample was also part of a study on human thymus T cells. Per that paper: Thymic material originated from resections removed in the course of corrective heart surgery. Within thymic and blood repertoires, V and J gene usage appeared to be biased.

This chain joins TRBV20-1 and TRBJ1-2, with no clear D. This receptor was obtained from a girl under three years old with a congenital heart defect. The sample comprised thymocytes. Here the CDR3 reads CSASVTSGGTF. DNA of the CDR3: TGCAGTGCTAGTGTAACAAGTGGAGGCACCTTC.